These 5 T cell receptor beta chains originate from one sample sequenced in a study of T cell repertoires in ileal Crohn's disease. Sequenced by immunoSEQ multiplex PCR; TCRdb stores in-frame clones only, minus some. The sample lists fewer than 8,000 clones; roughly three quarters were seen once. Sequencing was performed on ileal tissue. The source is an adult with Crohn's disease.

This clone was seen more than once but under ten times. The chain joins TRBV2 to TRBJ2-2; the match to TRBD2 covers 9 bases. The CDR3 spans 17 residues. V dropped 2 bases and J dropped 5; count of bases not matched to a gene: 9. Germline CDR1 is SNHLY and CDR2 is FYNNEI. CDR3 protein: CASSEWAGGLGTGELFF. DNA of the CDR3: TGTGCCAGCAGTGAATGGGCGGGAGGGCTAGGGACCGGGGAGCTGTTTTTT.

The V and J genes are TRBV5-4 and TRBJ2-2; possibly TRBD1 for D (6 bases). The CDR3 consists of 15 residues. V was shortened by 0 bases and J by 4 bases, with 10 bases between the two germline ends. Germline V gives CDR1 SGHNT, CDR2 YYREEE (reference sequence). CDR3 in DNA: TGTGCCAGCAGCTTGGCCAGGGGTGCCACCGGGGAGCTGTTTTTT. Translation gives CASSLARGATGELFF.

The chain couples TRBV6-5 to TRBJ2-7; the D gene is possibly TRBD2 (6 bases). The V and J ends lost 6 bases and 9 bases respectively, with 18 bases between them. CDR3 length equals 13 residues. Germline V lookup: CDR1 MNHEY, CDR2 SVGAGI. The CDR3 region is CASSDPPRGVQYF. In DNA, the CDR3 is TGTGCCAGCAGCGACCCCCCCCGCGGGGTGCAGTACTTC.

The chain couples TRBV28 to TRBJ2-3, with D possibly being TRBD2 (6 bases). CDR3 size: 13 residues. The germline V gene has CDR1 MDHEN and CDR2 SYDVKM. V dropped 10 bases and J dropped 4 bases, with 15 bases sitting between them. The CDR3 bases are TGTGCCACCGATGTGGGGGGTGCAGATACGCAGTATTTT. It encodes CATDVGGADTQYF.

The chain combines TRBV28 with TRBJ2-7, with TRBD2 identical over 10 bases. The CDR3 runs to 14 residues. Germline V gene lookup returns CDR1 MDHEN and CDR2 SYDVKM. After removal of 6 bases from V and 0 bases from J, the junction contained 2 bases not matched to a gene. In nucleotides, the CDR3 is TGTGCCAGCAGCACTAGCGGGGCCTCCTACGAGCAGTACTTC. As protein: CASSTSGASYEQYF.